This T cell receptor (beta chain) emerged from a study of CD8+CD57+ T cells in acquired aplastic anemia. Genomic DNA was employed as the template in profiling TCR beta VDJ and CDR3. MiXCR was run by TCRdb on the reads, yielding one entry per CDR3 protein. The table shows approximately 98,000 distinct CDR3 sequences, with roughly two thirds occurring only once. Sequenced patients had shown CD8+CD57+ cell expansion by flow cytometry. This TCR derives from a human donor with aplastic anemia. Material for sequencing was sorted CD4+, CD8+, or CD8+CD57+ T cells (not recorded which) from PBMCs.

This CDR3 is CATSLRRGGTEQFF. The CDR3 DNA follows: TGTGCCACCAGTTTGAGGCGGGGGGGCACTGAGCAGTTCTTC. The chain uses TRBV15 and TRBJ2-1, with TRBD2 identical over 9 bases. The V segment lost 6 bases and the J segment 9 bases; nucleotides outside the gene matches: 9. Germline-derived CDR1 and CDR2 are LNHNV and YYDKDF (reference sequence). The CDR3 length is 14 residues.